This T cell receptor (beta chain) is drawn from a study of cytomegalovirus exposure and HLA in healthy donors. Study observations and caveats: In a later analysis, specific HLA alleles were associated with 15,000 to 20,000 TCR beta sequences at a 0.05 false discovery rate. Three chains linked to CMV were shown in vitro to be specific for CMV antigens. The likely origin of a cluster of highly shared sequence variants was a sequencing artifact. A later analysis reportedly identified an Asian-associated ancestry cluster as carrying fewer N-insertions than the roughly 600-donor mean.

Primers included in the PCR were 60 Vbeta and 13 Jbeta primers. Sequencing used immunoSEQ multiplex PCR; TCRdb keeps in-frame clones, though not all of them. Among under 200,000 clones, roughly 80% were seen once, and the ten largest hold approximately 4.8%. This CDR3 is 14 amino acids long. The trim removed 4 bases at V and 3 bases at J, leaving 4 bases unmatched. Germline CDR1 and CDR2: SGHRS and YFSETQ. Notes on this clone: What it recognizes is unknown.

This chain connects TRBV5-1 to TRBJ2-5; 9 nucleotides match TRBD1. The receptor was isolated from a man in his thirties or forties in good health and CMV-seronegative. Input material: PBMCs. The CDR3 nucleotides are TGCGCCAGCAGCCCCAGGACAGGGGAAGAGACCCAGTACTTC. Translating it yields CASSPRTGEETQYF.